This section outlines one TCR beta chain sequence together with its context. The CDR3 extends over 16 amino acids. V was pared by 1 base and J by 7 bases, with 7 bases of the junction left unmatched. The V gene's germline CDR1 is SGHTA and CDR2 FQGNSA. The data originate from a study of blood T cell repertoires in COVID-19. Study as a whole: Samples of COVID-19 (acute and convalescent) were obtained from the United States, Italy and Spain.

In the study's own analysis: For nucleated cells, counts were estimated from reference gene primer amplification. TCRdb's table, derived via immunoSEQ multiplex PCR, lists solely in-frame clones and lacks some. The V and J calls and the clone size are those of that table, but D and trimming were determined from the DNA. The table lists hundreds of thousands of clones, 88% of them singletons, with around 6.3% in the top ten. The sequenced material came from peripheral blood. The receptor's source is a woman aged 25-40 years with COVID-19, enrolled during active disease. The chain employs TRBV7-2 and TRBJ2-2; TRBD2 matches at 9 bases. CDR3 in amino acids: CASSLVSAGGVGELFF. CDR3 coding DNA: TGTGCCAGCAGCTTAGTGTCTGCGGGAGGGGTCGGGGAGCTGTTTTTT.